This TCR beta chain is drawn from a study of response to subunit inactivated influenza vaccine. TCRdb fed the RT-PCR reads into MiXCR, producing one record per CDR3 protein. The table has 500,000 to 550,000 distinct CDR3 sequences, 7.5% to 8.5% seen once. The CDR3 has 14 residues. Unmatched junction bases numbered 6, after V lost 5 bases and J lost 4 bases. Germline V gene sequence: CDR1 KGHSH, CDR2 LQKENI. Findings of the study overall: Authors suggested each seasonal flu vaccination may recruit only limited numbers of new T cells.

Of note for this clonotype: The target antigen is unknown.

This clonotype was sampled from a man in his fifties or sixties who received an inactivated influenza vaccine. The chain recombines TRBV18 with TRBJ1-1; TRBD1 aligns across 8 bases. Sequenced material: PBMCs from blood, taken 23 to 25 months after vaccination. This chain's CDR3 is CASSFQGALTEAFF. The CDR3 bases are TGTGCCAGCTCATTTCAGGGGGCGCTCACTGAAGCTTTCTTT.